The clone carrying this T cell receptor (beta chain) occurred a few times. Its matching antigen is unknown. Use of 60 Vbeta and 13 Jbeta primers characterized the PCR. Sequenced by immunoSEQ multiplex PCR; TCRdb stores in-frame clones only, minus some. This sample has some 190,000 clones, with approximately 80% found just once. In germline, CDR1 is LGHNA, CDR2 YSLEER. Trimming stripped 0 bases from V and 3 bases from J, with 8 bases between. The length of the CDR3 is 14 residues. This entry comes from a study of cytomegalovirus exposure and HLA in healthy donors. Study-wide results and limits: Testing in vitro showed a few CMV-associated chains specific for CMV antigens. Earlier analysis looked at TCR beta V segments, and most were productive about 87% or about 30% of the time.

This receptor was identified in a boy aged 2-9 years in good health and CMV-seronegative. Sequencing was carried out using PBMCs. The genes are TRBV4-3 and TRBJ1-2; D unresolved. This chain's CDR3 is CASSQDKLDYGYTF. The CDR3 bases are TGCGCCAGCAGCCAAGATAAACTTGACTATGGCTACACCTTC.